The present T cell receptor beta chain was sequenced within a study of blood T cell repertoires in COVID-19. Study-level background: Both acute and convalescent COVID-19 samples were obtained from the United States, Italy and Spain. In each case, the material was cDNA or gDNA derived from T cells, B-cell-depleted T cells, or PBMCs.

In germline, CDR1 is MNHEY, CDR2 SMNVEV (reference sequence). Trimming removed 5 bases from V and 0 bases from J, with 10 bases in between. The CDR3 is 14 amino acids. Generated by immunoSEQ multiplex PCR, the TCRdb table keeps only in-frame clones and is missing some. The repertoire has 400,000 to 450,000 clones, roughly 90% of them found once; the top ten carry roughly 1.6%. V and J are TRBV27 and TRBJ1-1, with D perhaps TRBD1 (5 bases). The receptor's source is a woman aged 35 to 49 with COVID-19, enrolled during active disease. Sequencing input: peripheral blood. In nucleotides, the CDR3 is TGTGCCAGCAGTCCGCAGGGATTGAACACTGAAGCTTTCTTT. It codes for CASSPQGLNTEAFF.